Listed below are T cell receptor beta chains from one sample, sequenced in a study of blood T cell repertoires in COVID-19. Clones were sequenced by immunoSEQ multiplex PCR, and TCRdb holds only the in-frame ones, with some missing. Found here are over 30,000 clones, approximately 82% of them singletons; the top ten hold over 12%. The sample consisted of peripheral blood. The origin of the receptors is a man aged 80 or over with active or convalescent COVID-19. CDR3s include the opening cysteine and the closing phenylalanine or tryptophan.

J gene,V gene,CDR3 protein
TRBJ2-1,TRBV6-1,CASSETSGYYNEQFF
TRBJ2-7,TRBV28,CASSKRTFSLGEQYF
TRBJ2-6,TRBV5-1,CASSPRVSGSGANVLTF
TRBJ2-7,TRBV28,CASSSGTSGSPYEQYF
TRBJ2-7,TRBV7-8,CASSSQYRVGEQYF
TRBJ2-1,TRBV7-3,CASSPAAAGGEQFF
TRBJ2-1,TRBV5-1,CASSLVRGTHRDEQFF
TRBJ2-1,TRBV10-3,CAISESLTSRDEQFF
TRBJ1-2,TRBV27,CASSLRGQGLQTF
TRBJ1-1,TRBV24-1,CATAESGEGTEAFF
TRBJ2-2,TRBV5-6,CASNLGLAGDTGELFF
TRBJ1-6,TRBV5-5,CASSLVIDSPLHF
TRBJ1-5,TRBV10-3,CAISVDLRQPQHF
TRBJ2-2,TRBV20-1,CSASVSGRIAGELFF
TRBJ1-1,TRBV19,CASSIRQKDTEAFF
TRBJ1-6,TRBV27,CASSDRQNYNSPLHF
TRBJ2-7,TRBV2,CASSVGAGDYEQYF
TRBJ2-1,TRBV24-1,CATSDLPASGRAPLYNEQFF
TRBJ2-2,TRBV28,CASKINRDANTGELFF
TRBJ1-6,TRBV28,CASLPRSPFALHF
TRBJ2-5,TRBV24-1,CAAGQADQETQYF
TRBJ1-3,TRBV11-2,CASSSNGQGGNTIYF
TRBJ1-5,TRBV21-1,CASSKVRTDNSNQPQHF
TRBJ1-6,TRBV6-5,CASRQDYYNSPLHF
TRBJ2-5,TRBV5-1,CASSLGLRDTEETQYF
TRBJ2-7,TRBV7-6,CASSSTSSGTSEQYF
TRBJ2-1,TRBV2,CASSGSGSSYNEQFF
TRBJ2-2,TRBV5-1,CASQGGSGELFF
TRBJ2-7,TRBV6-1,CASSEEQIKQYF
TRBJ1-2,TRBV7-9,CASSLGGQNYGYTF
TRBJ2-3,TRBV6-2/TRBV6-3,CASSYFTSPGTDTQYF
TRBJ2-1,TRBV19,CASSIAGGNNEQFF
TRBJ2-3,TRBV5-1,CASKRASGTSPYLSTDTQYF
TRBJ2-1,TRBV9,CASSVQAYNEQFF
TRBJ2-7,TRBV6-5,CASSLAGSSYEQYF
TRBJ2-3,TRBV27,CASSGMLAGINRHF
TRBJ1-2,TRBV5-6,CASSRLQGYYGYTF
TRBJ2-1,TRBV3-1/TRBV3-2,CASSQTGTSGKYEQFF
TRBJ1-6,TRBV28,CASSLDPGQGFNSPLHF
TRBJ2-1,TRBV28,CASSPIRRSSYNEQFF
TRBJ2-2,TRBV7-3,CASSSQGNTGELFF
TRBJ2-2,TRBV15,CATRPGTDNTGELFF
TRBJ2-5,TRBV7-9,CASSLAGLAGETQYF
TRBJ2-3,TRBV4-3,CASSQVAGPDTQYF
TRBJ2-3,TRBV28,CASSIEAGWGDTQYF
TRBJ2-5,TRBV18,CASSPPNLGTSGKETQYF
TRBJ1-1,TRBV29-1,CSVEIRRWDRGLFGNTEAFF
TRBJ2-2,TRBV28,CASSLRDGELFF
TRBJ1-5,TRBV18,CASSPIGTSNQPQHF
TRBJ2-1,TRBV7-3,CASSLEIDNEQFF
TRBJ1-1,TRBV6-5,CASRGLPRNTEAFF
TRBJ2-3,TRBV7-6,CASSQRLVAGGLTDTQYF
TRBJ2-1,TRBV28,CASSSGPGTGTNEQFF
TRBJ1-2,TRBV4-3,CASSQRHVQGGLGYGYTF
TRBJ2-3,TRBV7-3,CASRRDISTDTQYF
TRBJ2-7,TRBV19,CASSADRHSYEQYF